What follows are 17 T cell receptor beta chains derived from one specimen sequenced in a study of blood T cell repertoires in COVID-19. Assay: immunoSEQ multiplex PCR; the TCRdb copy retains only in-frame clones and omits some. The table shows 400,000 or so clones, with 90% occurring only once. Sequenced: PBMCs or T cells enriched from blood (not recorded which). These receptors originate from a man aged 18 to 29 who had recovered from COVID-19.

The CDR3 region is CASSLGGTSYNEQFF. CDR3 nucleotide sequence: TGCGCCAGCAGCTTGGGCGGGACCTCGTACAATGAGCAGTTCTTC. V gene TRBV5-1 combines with J gene TRBJ2-1; D is perhaps TRBD2 (6 bases). This CDR3 spans 15 amino acids. Trimming took 0 bases from V and 4 from J, leaving 11 bases between them. Germline CDR1 and CDR2: SGHRS and YFSETQ.

The chain employs TRBV14 and TRBJ2-7; 13 nucleotides align to TRBD2. V shed 4 bases, J shed 5 bases, and the junction held 8 bases outside the gene matches. Germline loops: CDR1 SGHDN, CDR2 FVKESK. The CDR3 loop spans 16 amino acids. CDR3 in DNA: TGTGCCAGCAGCCGATTACTAGCGGGAGGGCCCCACGAGCAGTACTTC. This sequence encodes CASSRLLAGGPHEQYF.

The chain couples TRBV30 to TRBJ1-2; possible D gene TRBD1, 5 bases. The V gene's germline CDR1 is GTSNPN and CDR2 SVGIG (reference sequence). Trimming took off 3 bases at V and 6 bases at J, with 11 bases between the two ends. The CDR3 contains 12 residues. The CDR3 DNA reads TGTGCCTGGAGCTGGGGGGTCCATGGCTACACCTTC. It yields the protein CAWSWGVHGYTF.

The chain uses TRBV27 and TRBJ1-5; a possible D gene is TRBD1 (5 bases). V dropped 1 base and J dropped 5 bases, with 6 bases sitting between them. The germline CDR1 and CDR2 sequences are MNHEY and SMNVEV (reference sequence). This CDR3 has 13 amino acids. The chain's CDR3 is CASSLFRDQPQHF. DNA for the CDR3: TGTGCCAGCAGTTTATTCAGGGATCAGCCCCAGCATTTT.

This rearrangement joins TRBV7-2 to TRBJ1-2; TRBD1 matches at 8 bases. The junction had 6 bases not matched to a gene; V was cut back by 1 base and J by 5 bases. The CDR3 has 15 residues. From germline, CDR1 is SGHTA and CDR2 FQGNSA. The CDR3 region is CASSLGSGTGYGYTF. Written as DNA, the CDR3 is TGTGCCAGCAGCTTAGGTTCCGGGACAGGTTATGGCTACACCTTC. Filled out from reference TRBV7-2 and TRBJ1-2, the complete variable domain reads GAGVSQSPSNKVTEKGKDVELRCDPISGHTALYWYRQSLGQGLEFLIYFQGNSAPDKSGLPSDRFSAERTGGSVSTLTIQRTQQEDSAVYLCASSLGSGTGYGYTFGSGTRLTVV.

This clone was picked up a small number of times. The chain uses TRBV7-9 and TRBJ1-6; D is undetermined. The germline V and J ends were trimmed by 1 base and 9 bases, with 22 bases remaining between them. Looked up from germline, CDR1 is SEHNR and CDR2 is FQNEAQ (reference sequence). The CDR3 length is 18 residues. The CDR3 sequence: CASSLVRLLRPSGSPLHF. The CDR3 DNA sequence: TGTGCCAGCAGCTTAGTGCGGCTTCTACGTCCATCGGGTTCACCCCTCCACTTT.

V gene TRBV24-1 combines with J gene TRBJ1-2; TRBD1 matches 8 bases. The CDR3 spans 13 residues. The V gene end was trimmed by 4 bases and the J gene end by 8 bases; junction bases not matched to a gene: 5. Germline lookup yields CDR1 KGHDR and CDR2 SFDVKD. In DNA, the CDR3 is TGTGCCACCAGTGAGGGGACAGGATGGGGCTACACCTTC. It yields the protein CATSEGTGWGYTF.

The rearrangement uses TRBV10-1 and TRBJ1-1; D perhaps matches TRBD1 (6 bases). The CDR3 extends over 13 amino acids. The germline CDR1 and CDR2 sequences are WNHNN and SYGVQD (reference sequence). The V and J ends lost 6 bases and 0 bases respectively, with 8 bases between them. The CDR3 protein is CASRGDMNTEAFF. The CDR3 coding sequence is TGCGCCAGCAGGGGGGACATGAACACTGAAGCTTTCTTT.

The rearrangement uses TRBV5-4 and TRBJ2-7; 8 nucleotides match TRBD1. The CDR3 totals 13 residues. The V and J ends lost 3 bases and 4 bases, in that order; junction bases with no gene match: 3. Germline V CDR1 and CDR2: SGHNT, YYREEE (reference sequence). CDR3 amino acids: CASSYRTGYEQYF. Here the CDR3 DNA reads TGTGCCAGCAGCTACAGGACAGGGTACGAGCAGTACTTC. Filled out from reference TRBV5-4 and TRBJ2-7, the complete variable domain reads ETGVTQSPTHLIKTRGQQVTLRCSSQSGHNTVSWYQQALGQGPQFIFQYYREEENGRGNFPPRFSGLQFPNYSSELNVNALELDDSALYLCASSYRTGYEQYFGPGTRLTVT.

This chain connects TRBV5-4 to TRBJ2-5; 12 bases align to TRBD2. CDR3 length: 15 amino acids. Germline V gene data show CDR1 as SGHNT and CDR2 as YYREEE (reference sequence). V lost 4 bases and J lost 5; bases outside the gene matches: 6. CDR3 sequence: CASSPTSGRTETQYF. The CDR3 bases are TGTGCCAGCAGCCCAACTAGCGGGAGGACGGAGACCCAGTACTTC.

The V and J genes are TRBV28 and TRBJ2-3; 8 nucleotides agree with TRBD2. V shed 3 bases and J 3 bases; nucleotides not matched to a gene: 14. CDR1 MDHEN and CDR2 SYDVKM come from the germline V gene. The CDR3 has 18 amino acids. CDR3 coding DNA: TGTGCCAGCAGTTTTGGTCGGGGGGGGGCTTTTGAAACAGATACGCAGTATTTT. Translated: CASSFGRGGAFETDTQYF.

The chain uses TRBV5-5 and TRBJ1-1, with D possibly being TRBD1 (6 bases). This CDR3 is 16 amino acids long. Deletions cut 4 bases from V and 1 base from J, with 17 bases between. The germline V gene has CDR1 SGHKS and CDR2 YYEKEE (reference sequence). DNA for the CDR3: TGTGCCAGCAGCGGGAGTCCTACAGGGCAGAACACTGAAGCTTTCTTT. It encodes CASSGSPTGQNTEAFF.

The V and J genes are TRBV6-5 and TRBJ2-1; tentative D call: TRBD2 (6 bases). V was pared by 6 bases and J by 4 bases, with 13 bases between. Looked up from germline, CDR1 is MNHEY and CDR2 is SVGAGI. The CDR3 extends over 14 amino acids. This CDR3 reads CASRRGPRYNEQFF. DNA for the CDR3: TGTGCCAGCAGGCGGGGCCCAAGATACAATGAGCAGTTCTTC.

This clone occurred a few times. J is TRBJ2-3 and V is TRBV6-4; a weak D match, TRBD2 (5 bases). V lost 0 bases and J 5 bases, leaving 9 bases between the germline ends. This CDR3 contains 14 residues. Germline values: CDR1 MRHNA, CDR2 SNTAGT. This CDR3 is CASSDSRAGDTQYF. The CDR3, as DNA: TGTGCCAGCAGTGACTCCCGCGCGGGAGATACGCAGTATTTT.

The chain uses TRBV10-3 and TRBJ1-1, with D possibly matching TRBD1 (5 bases). Germline lookup yields CDR1 ENHRY and CDR2 SYGVKD. The CDR3 runs to 14 residues. V lost 5 bases to trimming and J lost 0 bases, with 10 bases between them. CDR3 nucleotides: TGTGCCATCAGTAGCCAGGGATTGAACACTGAAGCTTTCTTT. Residues: CAISSQGLNTEAFF.

The V and J genes are TRBV4-1 and TRBJ1-2, with D tentatively TRBD1 (5 bases). The germline V and J ends were trimmed by 1 base and 0 bases, with 15 bases remaining between them. The CDR3 extends over 17 amino acids. Germline V gene data show CDR1 as MGHRA and CDR2 as YSYEKL. The CDR3 sequence is CASSQVGGVLANYGYTF. The CDR3 DNA is TGCGCCAGCAGCCAAGTAGGAGGGGTCTTAGCTAACTATGGCTACACCTTC.

In its sample, this clone was seen once. The chain couples TRBV25-1 to TRBJ1-4; no definite D call. The CDR3 covers 15 residues. The germline V gene encodes CDR1 MGHDK and CDR2 SYGVNS. Trimming shortened V by 1 base and J by 3 bases, and 9 bases separated the two germline ends. The CDR3 DNA reads TGTGCCAGCAGTGAATTAAACAAACCTAATGAAAAACTGTTTTTT. Its protein is CASSELNKPNEKLFF.